These 8 T cell receptor beta chains originate from one sample sequenced in a study of T cells in Graves' hyperthyroidism and ophthalmopathy. Authors of the study amplified TCR beta CDR3 regions from RNA transcripts. The HTBI primer set drove a first-round RT-PCR of the TCR CDR3. TCRdb called the multiplex PCR reads again in MiXCR, with one record for every CDR3 protein. Of about 250,000 distinct CDR3 sequences listed, roughly 22% are singletons. The sample taken for sequencing was blood. These receptors all stem from a man aged 30-40 years with Graves' ophthalmopathy.

This rearrangement joins TRBV7-2 to TRBJ2-1; 11 nucleotides agree with TRBD2. The CDR3 length is 19 residues. From germline, CDR1 is SGHTA and CDR2 FQGNSA. After removal of 5 bases from V and 6 bases from J, the junction contained 18 bases not matched to a gene. This CDR3 is CASSRPISGRAIMGNEQFF. The CDR3 nucleotides are TGTGCCAGCAGCCGCCCGATTAGCGGGAGGGCCATCATGGGCAATGAGCAGTTCTTC.

For this clonotype: A read error may produce the germline difference seen at one junction end. The gene calls are TRBV6-1 and TRBJ2-7; D possibly uses TRBD1 or TRBD2 (5 bases each). The CDR3 is 15 residues long. From germline, CDR1 is MNHNS and CDR2 SASEGT. The CDR3 here is CVSSEAGTAGVEQYF. In DNA, the CDR3 is TGTGTCAGCAGTGAAGCCGGGACCGCCGGGGTCGAGCAGTACTTC.

The sample holds many counts of this clonotype. This chain joins TRBV2 and TRBJ1-1; D is undetermined. The CDR3 is made up of 13 amino acids. The V and J ends lost 8 bases and 1 base respectively, with 11 bases between them. Germline loops: CDR1 SNHLY, CDR2 FYNNEI. The CDR3 protein is CASAQRQNTEAFF. The CDR3 DNA is TGTGCCAGCGCCCAGAGACAGAACACTGAAGCTTTCTTT.

V and J are TRBV28 and TRBJ2-7; unclear D gene. Germline V gene sequence: CDR1 MDHEN, CDR2 SYDVKM. CDR3 length: 13 residues. Trimming left V 5 bases short and J 2 bases short, with 10 bases between. CDR3 DNA: TGTGCCAGCAGTCCTTCACCCCCCTACGAGCAGTACTTC. Amino acid sequence: CASSPSPPYEQYF.

This rearrangement joins TRBV24-1 to TRBJ1-5; D is possibly TRBD1 (6 bases). The CDR3 covers 21 residues. Trimming stripped 0 bases from V and 0 bases from J, with 23 bases between. Germline CDR1 is KGHDR and CDR2 is SFDVKD. The CDR3 loop is CATSDLFISDRWGDSNQPQHF. CDR3 coding DNA: TGTGCCACCAGTGATTTGTTTATCTCTGACAGGTGGGGGGATAGCAATCAGCCCCAGCATTTT.

For this clonotype: Being one base from a much bigger clone, this may be a read error. The gene calls are TRBV12-3 or TRBV12-4 and TRBJ2-6; unclear D gene. This CDR3 has 16 amino acids. Trimming cost V 8 bases and J 0 bases, with 14 bases left between them. The CDR3 nucleotides are TGTGCCAGCGGCTCAGGACGGTTCTCTGGGGCCAACGTCCTGACTTTC. Residues: CASGSGRFSGANVLTF.

This clonotype has a handful of counts. In DNA, the CDR3 is TGTGCCAGCAGTTTGACGGGACCAGACTACAATGAGCAGTTCTTC. The encoded protein is CASSLTGPDYNEQFF. V is TRBV27 and J is TRBJ2-1, with D perhaps TRBD1 or TRBD2 (5 bases each). The germline V gene has CDR1 MNHEY and CDR2 SMNVEV (reference sequence). V lost 3 bases and J lost 3, with 12 bases in between. The CDR3 is made up of 15 amino acids.

The rearrangement joins TRBV6-2 or TRBV6-3 to TRBJ1-5; D is uncertain. The CDR3 consists of 14 residues. V lost 5 bases to trimming and J lost 6 bases, with 14 bases between them. CDR1 is MNHEY and CDR2 is SVGEGT in the germline V gene. As DNA, the CDR3 is TGTGCCAGCAGTGAATTCACGTCGGGTCAGCCCCAGCATTTT. Translated, it gives CASSEFTSGQPQHF.